This T cell receptor (beta chain) was profiled in a study of cytomegalovirus exposure and HLA in healthy donors. Study-level background: Caucasian-associated ancestry cluster membership applied to about 83% of approximately 420 genotyped donors.

Primers: 60 Vbeta forward and 13 Jbeta reverse. The repertoire was sequenced with immunoSEQ multiplex PCR; TCRdb's copy has only in-frame clones and lacks some. Among about 210,000 clones listed, more than 75% were seen once. To note about this clone: The sample contains more than one DNA sequence encoding this CDR3.

This CDR3 is 13 amino acids long. Germline lookup yields CDR1 MNHNS and CDR2 SASEGT. V was shortened by 6 bases and J by 6 bases, with 12 bases between the two germline ends. The rearrangement joins TRBV6-1 to TRBJ1-5; TRBD1 is a possible D gene (5 bases). The clonotype originates from a man aged 35-49 years in good health and CMV-seropositive. Source material: PBMCs. This CDR3 reads CASRGTGGQPQHF. CDR3 nucleotides: TGTGCCAGCAGAGGGACGGGGGGTCAGCCCCAGCATTTT.